The clone carrying this T cell receptor beta chain was observed at least ten times. Its specificity is unknown. This sample stems from a study of T cells in Graves' hyperthyroidism and ophthalmopathy. Study-level points and caveats: The model's output predicted ophthalmopathy at a median of around 6.9 months prior to onset. Blood also carried most thyroid clonotypes expanded above 0.001.

The investigators amplified TCR beta CDR3 regions from RNA transcripts. With the HTBI primer set, the TCR CDR3 went through a first round of RT-PCR. TCRdb reprocessed the multiplex PCR reads via MiXCR and lists one record per CDR3 protein. Of hundreds of thousands of distinct CDR3 sequences listed, about 17% are singletons. The TCR was taken from a woman in her twenties or thirties with Graves' hyperthyroidism. Sequenced material: blood.

In DNA, the CDR3 is TGTGCCTGGGACAGGGAAACTGAAGCTTTCTTT. Its translation is CAWDRETEAFF. V is TRBV30 and J is TRBJ1-1, with 7 bases matching TRBD1. After removal of 5 bases from V and 5 bases from J, the junction contained 2 bases not matched to a gene. The CDR3 loop spans 11 amino acids. Germline CDR1 and CDR2: GTSNPN and SVGIG (reference sequence). Looking up the rest from reference TRBV30 and TRBJ1-1 gives the full variable domain: SQTIHQWPATLVQPVGSPLSLECTVEGTSNPNLYWYRQAAGRGLQLLFYSVGIGQISSEVPQNLSASRPQDRQFILSSKKLLLSDSGFYLCAWDRETEAFFGQGTRLTVV.